This T cell receptor (beta chain) was sequenced for a study of OX40 agonist ivuxolimab in advanced cancers. Study background: Intravenous ivuxolimab was administered to patients every 2 weeks at 0.01 to 10 mg/kg.

The protocol was immunoSEQ multiplex PCR, while the TCRdb copy is restricted to in-frame clones and leaves out a portion. The table includes 80,000 or so clones, roughly 89% detected once. With regard to this clone: Its antigen is not known.

Study-wide findings and caveats: CD4+ and CD8+ blood T cells expanded clonally by week 6 at 0.1 to 3.0 mg/kg.

CDR1 and CDR2 (germline): SGHAT, FQNNGV. Trimming shortened V by 4 bases and J by 11 bases, and 26 bases separated the two germline ends. The CDR3 sequence is 17 residues long. The receptor was derived from an adult with an advanced solid tumor such as melanoma, head and neck, liver or kidney cancer. Material: CD4+ or CD8+ T cells sorted from blood, obtained in a trial of the OX40 agonist ivuxolimab. The gene calls are TRBV11-2 and TRBJ1-4, with D possibly matching TRBD1 (5 bases). The CDR3 region has the DNA TGTGCCAGCAGCTCAATCACCCAGGACACTCGAACTACCAAACTGTTTTTT. Its translation: CASSSITQDTRTTKLFF.